This TCR beta chain was obtained from a study of T-cell memory formation after mild COVID-19 (dated by TCRdb to about 2021). Notes on the research overall: TCR sequence clusters from the two donors were largely donor specific. In two donors, T-cell clones that expanded and contracted after mild COVID-19 were tracked by sequencing TCRalpha and TCRbeta repertoires over time. Two young, previously healthy adult volunteers made up the cohort, one male and one female. General findings and caveats noted by the study authors: From day 15 to 85, contracting clones showed balanced CD4/CD8 phenotypes, whereas a second wave of clones that expanded from day 15 to 37 leaned towards CD4+. The detection of some responding clones in pre-infection memory suggests that pre-existing cross-reactive memory T cells joined the SARS-CoV-2 response. Contracting CD4+ clones were found mainly in CM and EM memory subsets, while CD8+ clones were enriched in EMRA. The study included only a couple of mild cases, and larger cohorts that include severe cases with pre-infection samples were judged to be necessary. Whether the second-wave clones peaking on day 37 were SARS-CoV-2 specific was not confirmed.

A remark on this clonotype: It has no known antigen specificity. Base qualities are not at hand, and no much larger clone is one base apart.

The run used an Illumina NovaSeq 6000. cDNA libraries for TCRalpha and TCRbeta were prepared by 5'RACE using constant-segment primers, with sample barcodes and unique molecular identifiers added. Trizol reagent was used to extract RNA from every sample. Libraries were amplified in two PCR steps, with a second sample barcode and Illumina TruSeq adapters added in the second step. Sequencing of libraries was performed on an Illumina NovaSeq with 2 x 150 bp paired-end reads. On the authors' methods: Demultiplexing of reads and collapsing into UMI-guided consensus sequences were performed with migec v1.2.7. Using mixcr v2.1.11, UMI consensuses were aligned to TRA and TRB V and J templates and then assembled into clonotypes. A clonotype was counted as expanded or contracted only when both edgeR and NoisET called the clonotype significant, with the noise models trained on biological replicates. For edgeR calls, a false discovery rate-adjusted p below 0.01 and a log2 fold-change threshold of 1 were applied. As an exploratory analysis of dynamics, max-normalized trajectories of the 1000 most abundant clonotypes were examined with PCA combined with hierarchical clustering. Each responding clone was given a CD4 or CD8 phenotype based on the CD4+ and CD8+ repertoires, which had been sequenced separately. TCRdb ran its own pipeline on the public reads, namely fastp trimming at Q25 and MiXCR clone calling, and kept in-frame beta chains. Every CDR3 protein is listed once, alongside the most common genes and DNA of its rows. None of the V and J calls come from the authors' own analysis; TCRdb made them. This sample gives approximately 150,000 distinct CDR3 sequences in total; 19% of them show up just once. The ten largest clones add up to around 2.5% of the sample.

CDR3 length: 16 amino acids, cysteine to phenylalanine. Just the 48-base CDR3 DNA is kept, in frame starting at base 1. Ends trimmed: V by 1 base, J by 2 bases; bases unmatched to a gene: 5. The germline V gene gives CDR1 as SGHDT and CDR2 as YYEEEE. Ficoll-Paque density gradient centrifugation was the method used to isolate PBMCs. The sample comprised PBMCs or a T cell subset sorted from them (not recorded which). This sequence was found in an adult woman who had mild COVID-19 (a few samples of this study predate the infection). The sample titles of this study are shuffled in the database, so cell type and time point are left out; the donor was told from shared clones. The chain employs TRBV5-6 and TRBJ2-5, and TRBD1 aligns with 10 junction nucleotides. The CDR3 region has the sequence CASSLYPGQGQETQYF. The DNA sequence follows: TGTGCCAGCAGCTTGTATCCGGGACAGGGGCAAGAGACCCAGTACTTC.